The 26 T cell receptor beta chains below all came from one sample that was sequenced in a study of molecular identifiers for immune sequencing clone quantification. In TCRdb, the PCR reads were re-called with MiXCR into one record per CDR3 protein. The data show about 640,000 distinct CDR3 sequences, 15% to 20% seen once. The sample taken for sequencing was naive CD8+ T cells from blood, with Jurkat cell RNA spiked in. The subset: FACS-sorted CD8+CD4-CCR7+CD45RA+ naive T cells. The receptors come from a human donor in good health. Some libraries in this study had Jurkat cell RNA spiked in.

This clonotype was counted ten times or more. The rearrangement joins TRBV20-1 to TRBJ2-7; D is uncertain. Trimming stripped 3 bases from V and 3 bases from J, with 18 bases between. Looked up from germline, CDR1 is DFQATT and CDR2 is SNEGSKA (reference sequence). The CDR3 runs 15 residues. CDR3 nucleotides: TGCAGTGCTAGTTGGGTTGAAGGATTGGTCTACGAGCAGTACTTC. Translation: CSASWVEGLVYEQYF.

Notes on this clonotype: A much bigger clone sits one base away, suggesting this may be a read error. The CDR3 nucleotides read TGTGCCAGCTCCCCGACCCAGTCCTGCGAGCAGTACTTC. This gives the protein CASSPTQSCEQYF. The chain links TRBV2 to TRBJ2-7; D is unresolved. Germline V gives CDR1 SNHLY, CDR2 FYNNEI. The CDR3 extends over 13 amino acids.

This clonotype was counted between two and nine times. The chain has TRBV20-1 and TRBJ2-2; weak D call: TRBD1 (5 bases). V lost 3 bases to trimming and J lost 3 bases, with 11 bases between them. Germline CDR1 DFQATT, CDR2 SNEGSKA (reference sequence). The CDR3 is made up of 14 amino acids. Here the CDR3 reads CSASEDKYTGELFF. CDR3 DNA sequence: TGCAGTGCTAGTGAGGACAAGTACACCGGGGAGCTGTTTTTT.

CDR3 amino acids: CARVVGGETQYF. CDR3 nucleotides: TGTGCCCGGGTCGTGGGGGGAGAGACCCAGTACTTC. This chain uses TRBV27 with TRBJ2-5; D may be TRBD2 (6 bases). Germline V lookup: CDR1 MNHEY, CDR2 SMNVEV (reference sequence). The V and J ends lost 11 bases and 4 bases respectively, with 14 bases between them. The CDR3 is 12 amino acids.

V usage is TRBV5-4 and J usage is TRBJ2-7; TRBD1 might be the D (7 bases). CDR1 SGHNT and CDR2 YYREEE come from the germline V gene (reference sequence). Trimming stripped 4 bases from V and 4 bases from J, with 18 bases between. The length of the CDR3 is 15 residues. The chain's CDR3 is CASSSVEGADYEQYF. CDR3 sequence (DNA): TGTGCCAGCAGCAGCGTGGAGGGGGCGGATTACGAGCAGTACTTC.

With respect to this clonotype: This may be a read error: a much more frequent sequence differs by one nucleotide. The rearrangement uses TRBV10-3 and TRBJ2-7; 7 bases are a match to TRBD1. This CDR3 is built from 13 residues. The germline gives CDR1 ENHRY, CDR2 SYGVKD. The CDR3 reads CAISPGQTYGQYF. CDR3 nucleotide sequence: TGTGCCATCAGCCCGGGACAGACCTACGGGCAGTACTTC.

The sample holds a few counts of this clonotype. The chain uses TRBV6-4 and TRBJ2-1; D not certain. V dropped 3 bases and J dropped 0 bases, with 9 bases sitting between them. The germline V gene encodes CDR1 MRHNA and CDR2 SNTAGT. CDR3 length equals 15 residues. CDR3 DNA sequence: TGTGCCAGCAGTGAGGAGAGGAGCTCCTACAATGAGCAGTTCTTC. Encoded protein: CASSEERSSYNEQFF.

As to this clonotype: One end of the junction is discordant with germline, which a read error may explain. This CDR3 reads CASSVGQVNERLFF. CDR3 bases: TGTGCCAGCAGCGTAGGGCAGGTTAATGAAAGACTGTTTTTT. The V and J genes are TRBV9 and TRBJ1-4, with unresolved D. Germline CDR1 and CDR2: SGDLS and YYNGEE. This CDR3 has 14 residues. The full variable domain, its missing parts supplied by reference TRBV9 and TRBJ1-4, is DSGVTQTPKHLITATGQRVTLRCSPRSGDLSVYWYQQSLDQGLQFLIQYYNGEERAKGNILERFSAQQFPDLHSELNLSSLELGDSALYFCASSVGQVNERLFFGSGTQLSVL.

Remarks on this clonotype: This may come from a read error, since a much larger clone is one base off. This rearrangement joins TRBV7-9 to TRBJ2-4; TRBD2 matches at 8 bases. Losses at the gene ends were 3 bases for V and 15 bases for J; bases not matched to a gene: 4. The CDR3 sequence is 11 residues long. Germline V gene data show CDR1 as SEHNR and CDR2 as FQNEAQ (reference sequence). Here the CDR3 reads CASSLSGGRYF. CDR3 nucleotide sequence: TGTGCCAGCAGCTTGAGCGGGGGTCGGTACTTC. Filled out from reference TRBV7-9 and TRBJ2-4, the complete variable domain reads DTGVSQNPRHKITKRGQNVTFRCDPISEHNRLYWYRQTLGQGPEFLTYFQNEAQLEKSRLLSDRFSAERPKGSFSTLEIQRTEQGDSAMYLCASSLSGGRYFGAGTRLSVL.

The sample holds many counts of this clonotype. This chain links TRBV23-1 with TRBJ2-3; 8 positions agree with TRBD1. TRBV23-1 is treated as an ORF (open reading frame) with a function not yet certain. CDR3 length equals 13 residues. The V segment lost 8 bases and the J segment 4 bases; nucleotides outside the gene matches: 5. Written as DNA, the CDR3 is TGCGCCAGCGCAAGGACAGGGCCAGATACGCAGTATTTT. It is translated as CASARTGPDTQYF.

This clonotype occurred many times. V is TRBV12-3 or TRBV12-4 and J is TRBJ1-4; a weak D match, TRBD1 (6 bases). Trimming cost V 5 bases and J 3 bases, with 13 bases left between them. The CDR3 is 15 residues long. This CDR3 is CASSPTGLSNEKLFF. In nucleotides, the CDR3 is TGTGCCAGCAGTCCAACAGGGCTCTCTAATGAAAAACTGTTTTTT.

This clonotype has ten or more counts. V is TRBV20-1 and J is TRBJ2-2, with 8 bases that match TRBD2. In germline, CDR1 is DFQATT, CDR2 SNEGSKA (reference sequence). There are 14 residues in the CDR3. J gave up 6 bases and V 1 base, and 4 bases lay outside the gene matches. The CDR3 coding sequence is TGCAGTGCTAGAGTGGAGCGGGAGCCCGGGGAGCTGTTTTTT. Amino acid sequence: CSARVEREPGELFF.

On this clonotype itself: Since a much larger clone is just one base distant, this may be a read error. The chain employs TRBV5-1 and TRBJ1-6, with 9 bases lining up with TRBD1. The germline gives CDR1 SGHRS, CDR2 YFSETQ. V shed 2 bases and J 7 bases; nucleotides not matched to a gene: 7. This CDR3 contains 16 residues. CDR3 DNA: TGCGCCAGCAGCTTAGGACCGGGACAGGGCAATTCACCCCTCCACTTT. Translating it yields CASSLGPGQGNSPLHF.

This clonotype was seen a handful of times. A read error may explain this, as a much larger clone is one base away. This chain connects TRBV7-9 to TRBJ2-7, with TRBD1 matching 10 bases. Germline loops: CDR1 SEHNR, CDR2 FQNEAQ (reference sequence). CDR3 length: 15 residues. CDR3 sequence reads: CVSSAGQGPSYEQYF. CDR3 nucleotide sequence: TGTGTCAGCAGCGCGGGACAGGGGCCATCCTACGAGCAGTACTTC.

The J gene is TRBJ2-1, the V gene TRBV7-9, with D perhaps TRBD1 (5 bases). The ends were cut back, 1 base at V and 4 bases at J, with 11 bases in the middle. This CDR3 has 15 amino acids. In germline, CDR1 is SEHNR, CDR2 FQNEAQ (reference sequence). CDR3 in DNA: TGTGCCAGCAGCTTAGTGTTAGGACAATACAATGAGCAGTTCTTC. Its translation: CASSLVLGQYNEQFF.

This clonotype was counted ten times or more. This chain uses TRBV3-1 with TRBJ2-2; D uncertain. CDR3 length: 17 residues. V dropped 0 bases and J dropped 1 base, with 12 bases sitting between them. Germline CDR1 LGHDT, CDR2 YNNKEL (reference sequence). The CDR3 DNA reads as TGTGCCAGCAGCCAAGATCTTCCGGCAGTGAACACCGGGGAGCTGTTTTTT. It codes for CASSQDLPAVNTGELFF. The complete variable domain, with remaining parts taken from reference TRBV3-1 and TRBJ2-2, reads DTAVSQTPKYLVTQMGNDKSIKCEQNLGHDTMYWYKQDSKKFLKIMFSYNNKELIINETVPNRFSPKSPDKAHLNLHINSLELGDSAVYFCASSQDLPAVNTGELFFGEGSRLTVL.

This clonotype was seen many times. The chain has TRBV20-1 and TRBJ2-7; D may be TRBD2 (7 bases). CDR3 length: 17 amino acids. Per germline, CDR1 DFQATT and CDR2 SNEGSKA (reference sequence). The V gene lost 2 bases and the J gene lost 2 bases, with 22 bases spanning the gap. The CDR3 protein is CSARTPRAGRGTYEQYF. The DNA of the CDR3 is TGCAGTGCTAGAACCCCCCGGGCGGGGAGGGGGACCTACGAGCAGTACTTC.

For this clonotype: A read error may explain this, as a much larger clone is one base away. V and J are TRBV6-6 and TRBJ2-7, with D possibly being TRBD2 (5 bases). This CDR3 spans 16 amino acids. The V gene's germline CDR1 is MNHNY and CDR2 SVGAGI (reference sequence). V was clipped by 5 bases and J by 0 bases, with 17 bases between them. CDR3 amino acids: CASSPVGSLPSYEQYF. The CDR3 nucleotides read TGTGCCAGCAGTCCCGTAGGGAGTCTTCCCTCCTACGAGCAGTACTTC.

As to this clonotype: A much larger clone differs by one base, so this may be a read error. The CDR3 bases are TGTGCCAGCACTGCGCCTGGACCGAGTTACGAGCAGTACTTC. Its protein is CASTAPGPSYEQYF. J is TRBJ2-7 and V is TRBV7-9; D remains ambiguous. V was cut by 7 bases and J by 4 bases, with 17 bases left in between. CDR1 is SEHNR and CDR2 is FQNEAQ in the germline V gene (reference sequence). The CDR3 contains 14 residues.

Of note for this clonotype: A much larger clone lies one base from this, so it may be a read error. This CDR3 fails to terminate in the conserved phenylalanine or tryptophan, so it likely reflects a read error. The rearrangement links TRBV19 to TRBJ2-3, with 7 nucleotides matching TRBD1. This CDR3 has 16 amino acids. J gave up 4 bases and V 4 bases, and 11 bases lay outside the gene matches. Germline V gives CDR1 LNHDA, CDR2 SQIVND (reference sequence). The CDR3 nucleotides are TGTGCCAGTAGTACACCCGGGACAGACTTCCCAGATACGCAGTATCTT. This encodes CASSTPGTDFPDTQYL.

There are many counts of this clonotype. The CDR3 nucleotides read TGCAGTGCTATAGCGGGAAGAGTCTACGAGCAGTACTTC. This gives the protein CSAIAGRVYEQYF. The rearrangement joins TRBV20-1 to TRBJ2-7, with 8 bases lining up with TRBD2. Germline V gene data show CDR1 as DFQATT and CDR2 as SNEGSKA (reference sequence). V was clipped by 4 bases and J by 3 bases; unmatched bases: 5. The CDR3 totals 13 residues.

This clonotype was seen more than once but under ten times. This rearrangement joins TRBV5-6 to TRBJ2-3, with D perhaps being TRBD1 or TRBD2 (5 bases each). Germline lookup yields CDR1 SGHDT and CDR2 YYEEEE. Deletions cut 2 bases from V and 5 bases from J, with 12 bases between. CDR3 length: 14 amino acids. CDR3 residues: CASSFGTSGDTQYF. CDR3 in DNA: TGTGCCAGCAGCTTCGGGACCTCGGGAGATACGCAGTATTTT.

This CDR3 reads CASSARTGTKPSEQYF. The DNA of the CDR3 is TGTGCCAGCAGCGCCCGGACCGGGACGAAACCGTCCGAGCAGTACTTC. The rearrangement uses TRBV9 and TRBJ2-7, with D possibly being TRBD1 or TRBD2 (5 bases each). The CDR3 sequence is 16 residues long. The V gene's germline CDR1 is SGDLS and CDR2 YYNGEE. V lost 3 bases to trimming and J lost 6 bases, with 22 bases between them.

This clonotype was observed many times. The chain employs TRBV19 and TRBJ1-5; 7 positions match TRBD1. The germline CDR1 and CDR2 sequences are LNHDA and SQIVND (reference sequence). CDR3 length equals 14 residues. J was trimmed by 3 bases and V by 5 bases; bases with no gene match: 4. CDR3: CASSPTGINQPQHF. CDR3 sequence (DNA): TGTGCCAGTAGTCCGACAGGGATCAATCAGCCCCAGCATTTT.

V and J are TRBV6-2 or TRBV6-3 and TRBJ2-7; D might be TRBD1 (6 bases). V was pared by 0 bases and J by 1 base, with 22 bases between. The germline CDR1 and CDR2 sequences are MNHEY and SVGEGT. The CDR3 totals 19 residues. The CDR3 bases are TGTGCCAGCAGTTACTCGTGGGGGCAGCAGGGGCGACCTTCCTACGAGCAGTACTTC. It yields the protein CASSYSWGQQGRPSYEQYF.

This clonotype appeared many times. V usage is TRBV21-1 and J usage is TRBJ2-2; TRBD1 was called by the table and not checked on the DNA. TRBV21-1 is described as a pseudogene. The CDR3 runs 17 residues. This chain's CDR3 is CASSKARQGAWVGELFF. Here the CDR3 DNA reads TGTGCCAGCAGCAAAGCGCGACAGGGGGCTTGGGTCGGGGAGCTGTTTTTT.